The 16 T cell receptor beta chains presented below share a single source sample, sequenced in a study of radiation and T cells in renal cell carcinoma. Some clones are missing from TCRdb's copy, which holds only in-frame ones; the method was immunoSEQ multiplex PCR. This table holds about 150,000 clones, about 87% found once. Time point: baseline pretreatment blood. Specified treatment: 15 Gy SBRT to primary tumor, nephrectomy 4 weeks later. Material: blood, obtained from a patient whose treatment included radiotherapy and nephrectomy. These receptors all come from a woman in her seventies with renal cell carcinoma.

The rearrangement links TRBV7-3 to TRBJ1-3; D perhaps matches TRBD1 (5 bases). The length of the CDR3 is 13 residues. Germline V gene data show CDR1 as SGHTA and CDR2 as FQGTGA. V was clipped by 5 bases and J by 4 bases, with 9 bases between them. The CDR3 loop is CASSRNRGNTIYF. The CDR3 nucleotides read TGTGCCAGCAGCAGAAACAGGGGAAACACCATATATTTT.

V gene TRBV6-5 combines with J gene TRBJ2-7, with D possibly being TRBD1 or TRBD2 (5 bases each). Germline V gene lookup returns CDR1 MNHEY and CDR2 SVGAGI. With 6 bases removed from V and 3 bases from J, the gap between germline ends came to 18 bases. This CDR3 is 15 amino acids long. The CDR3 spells CASRARGGGFYEQYF. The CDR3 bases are TGTGCCAGCAGGGCCCGGGGTGGGGGATTCTACGAGCAGTACTTC.

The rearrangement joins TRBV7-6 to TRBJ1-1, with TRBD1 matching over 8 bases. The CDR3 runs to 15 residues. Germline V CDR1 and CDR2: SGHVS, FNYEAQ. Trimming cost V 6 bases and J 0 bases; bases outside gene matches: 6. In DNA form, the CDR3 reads TGTGCCAGCAGACCCCGACAGGGGTTGAACACTGAAGCTTTCTTT. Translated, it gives CASRPRQGLNTEAFF.

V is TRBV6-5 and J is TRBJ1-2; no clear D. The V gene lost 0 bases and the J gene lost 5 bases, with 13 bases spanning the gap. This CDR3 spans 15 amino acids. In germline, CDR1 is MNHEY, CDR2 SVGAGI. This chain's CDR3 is CASSYSLLAGYGYTF. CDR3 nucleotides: TGTGCCAGCAGTTACTCATTACTGGCGGGGTATGGCTACACCTTC.

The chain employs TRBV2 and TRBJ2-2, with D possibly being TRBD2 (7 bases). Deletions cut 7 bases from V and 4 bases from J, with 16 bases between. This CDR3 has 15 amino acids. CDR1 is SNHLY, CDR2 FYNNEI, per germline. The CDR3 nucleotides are TGTGCCAGCACCGGGGGGCTATTCGGCACCGGGGAGCTGTTTTTT. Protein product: CASTGGLFGTGELFF.

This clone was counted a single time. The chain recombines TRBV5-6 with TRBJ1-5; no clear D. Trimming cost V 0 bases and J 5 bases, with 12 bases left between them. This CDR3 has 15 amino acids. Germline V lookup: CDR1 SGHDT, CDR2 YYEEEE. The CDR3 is CASSLVGAGDQPQHF. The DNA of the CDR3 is TGTGCCAGCAGCTTGGTGGGAGCTGGGGATCAGCCCCAGCATTTT. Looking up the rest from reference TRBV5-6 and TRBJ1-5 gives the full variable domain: DAGVTQSPTHLIKTRGQQVTLRCSPKSGHDTVSWYQQALGQGPQFIFQYYEEEERQRGNFPDRFSGHQFPNYSSELNVNALLLGDSALYLCASSLVGAGDQPQHFGDGTRLSIL.

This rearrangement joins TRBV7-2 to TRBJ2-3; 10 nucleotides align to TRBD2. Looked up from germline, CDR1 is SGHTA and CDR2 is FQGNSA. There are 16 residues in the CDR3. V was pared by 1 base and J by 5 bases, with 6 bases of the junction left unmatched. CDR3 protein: CASSLGPSGGVDTQYF. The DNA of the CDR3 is TGTGCCAGCAGCTTAGGTCCTAGCGGGGGAGTAGATACGCAGTATTTT.

CDR3 nucleotides: TGTGCCAGCAGCCACATAAGCGGGGCCAATGAGCAGTTCTTC. The encoded protein is CASSHISGANEQFF. The rearrangement uses TRBV4-2 and TRBJ2-1, with 7 bases identical to TRBD2. This CDR3 spans 14 amino acids. CDR1 is LGHNA, CDR2 YNFKEQ, per germline. Trimming at V came to 3 bases and at J to 6 bases, leaving 5 bases not matched to a gene.

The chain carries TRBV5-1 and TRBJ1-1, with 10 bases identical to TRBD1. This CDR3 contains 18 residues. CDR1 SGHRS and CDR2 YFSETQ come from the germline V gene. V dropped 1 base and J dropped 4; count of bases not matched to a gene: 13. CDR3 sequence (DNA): TGCGCCAGCAGCTTGATAACCGGGACAGGGGTTGGGACCACTGAAGCTTTCTTT. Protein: CASSLITGTGVGTTEAFF.

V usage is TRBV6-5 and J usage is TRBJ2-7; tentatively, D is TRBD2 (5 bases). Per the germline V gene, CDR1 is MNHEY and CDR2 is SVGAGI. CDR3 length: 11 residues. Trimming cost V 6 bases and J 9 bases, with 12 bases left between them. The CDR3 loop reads CASRAGLTQYF. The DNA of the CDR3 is TGTGCCAGCAGGGCAGGACTCACGCAGTACTTC.

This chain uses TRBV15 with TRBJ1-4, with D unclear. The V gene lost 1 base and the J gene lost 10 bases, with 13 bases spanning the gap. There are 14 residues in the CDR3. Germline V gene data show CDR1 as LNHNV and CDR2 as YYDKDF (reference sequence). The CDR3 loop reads CATSRGDGPGKLFF. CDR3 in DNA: TGTGCCACCAGCAGAGGCGATGGTCCGGGAAAACTGTTTTTT. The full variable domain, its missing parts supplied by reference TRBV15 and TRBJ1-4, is DAMVIQNPRYQVTQFGKPVTLSCSQTLNHNVMYWYQQKSSQAPKLLFHYYDKDFNNEADTPDNFQSRRPNTSFCFLDIRSPGLGDTAMYLCATSRGDGPGKLFFGSGTQLSVL.

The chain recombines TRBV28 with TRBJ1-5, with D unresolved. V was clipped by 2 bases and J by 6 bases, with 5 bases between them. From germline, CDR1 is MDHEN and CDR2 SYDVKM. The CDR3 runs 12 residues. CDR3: CASSLIAQPQHF. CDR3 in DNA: TGTGCCAGCAGTTTAATCGCTCAGCCCCAGCATTTT.

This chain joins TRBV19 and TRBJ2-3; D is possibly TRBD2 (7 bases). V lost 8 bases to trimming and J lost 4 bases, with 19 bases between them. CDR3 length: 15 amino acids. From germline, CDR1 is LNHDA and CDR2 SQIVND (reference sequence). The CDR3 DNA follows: TGTGCCAGTTCAACGAGGGGGGGGGCCGCAGATACGCAGTATTTT. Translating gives CASSTRGGAADTQYF.

DNA of the CDR3: TGTGCCAGCAGCTCCAGCGGATCAGGGTCCTCTGGAAACACCATATATTTT. It codes for CASSSSGSGSSGNTIYF. V is TRBV2 and J is TRBJ1-3, with a possible D match to TRBD1 (5 bases). The V gene lost 6 bases and the J gene lost 0 bases, with 18 bases spanning the gap. Germline V gene lookup returns CDR1 SNHLY and CDR2 FYNNEI. The CDR3 is made up of 17 amino acids.

The CDR3 loop reads CASRSDRSNTEAFF. In nucleotides, the CDR3 is TGTGCCAGTAGGTCGGACAGATCGAACACTGAAGCTTTCTTT. The chain recombines TRBV19 with TRBJ1-1; a possible D gene is TRBD1 (6 bases). The CDR3 is made up of 14 amino acids. The V gene's germline CDR1 is LNHDA and CDR2 SQIVND (reference sequence). Trimming stripped 6 bases from V and 1 base from J, with 12 bases between.

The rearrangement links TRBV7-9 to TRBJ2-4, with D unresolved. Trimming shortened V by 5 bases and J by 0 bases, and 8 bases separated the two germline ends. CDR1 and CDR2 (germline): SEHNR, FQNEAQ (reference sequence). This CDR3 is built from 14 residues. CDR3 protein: CASSPRTAKNIQYF. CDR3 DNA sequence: TGTGCCAGCAGCCCACGGACAGCCAAAAACATTCAGTACTTC.